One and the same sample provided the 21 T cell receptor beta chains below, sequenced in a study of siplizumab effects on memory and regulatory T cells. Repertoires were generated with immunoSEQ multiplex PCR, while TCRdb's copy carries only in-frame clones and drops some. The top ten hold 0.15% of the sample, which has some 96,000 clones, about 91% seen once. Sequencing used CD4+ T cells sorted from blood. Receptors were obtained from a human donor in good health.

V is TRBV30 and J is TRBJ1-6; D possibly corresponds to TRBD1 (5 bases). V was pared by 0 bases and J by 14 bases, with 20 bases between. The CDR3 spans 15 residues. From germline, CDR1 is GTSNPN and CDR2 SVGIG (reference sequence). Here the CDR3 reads CAWSVLGGSRDSLHF. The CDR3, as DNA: TGTGCCTGGAGTGTACTGGGGGGGTCTAGGGATTCCCTCCACTTT.

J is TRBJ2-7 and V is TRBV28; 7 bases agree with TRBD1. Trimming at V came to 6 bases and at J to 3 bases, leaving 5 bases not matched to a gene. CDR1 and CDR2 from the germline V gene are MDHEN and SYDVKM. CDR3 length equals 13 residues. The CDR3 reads CASSRDRVYEQYF. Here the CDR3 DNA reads TGTGCCAGCAGCCGTGACAGGGTCTACGAGCAGTACTTC.

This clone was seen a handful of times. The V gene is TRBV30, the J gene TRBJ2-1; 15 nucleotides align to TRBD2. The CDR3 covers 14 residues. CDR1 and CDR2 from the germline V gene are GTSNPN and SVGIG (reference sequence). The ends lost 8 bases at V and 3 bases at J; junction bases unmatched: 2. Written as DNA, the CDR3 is TGTGCCAGGACTAGCGGGGGGGTCTACAATGAGCAGTTCTTC. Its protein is CARTSGGVYNEQFF.

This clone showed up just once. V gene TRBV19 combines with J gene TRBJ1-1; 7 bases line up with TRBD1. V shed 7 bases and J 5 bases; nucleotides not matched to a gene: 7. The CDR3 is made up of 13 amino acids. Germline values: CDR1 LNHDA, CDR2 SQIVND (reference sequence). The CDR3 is CASTPTGWTEAFF. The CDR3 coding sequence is TGTGCCAGTACCCCGACAGGGTGGACTGAAGCTTTCTTT.

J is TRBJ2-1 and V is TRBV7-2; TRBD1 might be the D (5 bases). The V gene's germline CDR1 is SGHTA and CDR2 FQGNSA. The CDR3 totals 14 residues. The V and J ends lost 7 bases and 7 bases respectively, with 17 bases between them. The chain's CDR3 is CASTMTRAGNEQFF. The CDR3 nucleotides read TGTGCCAGCACCATGACAAGGGCAGGGAATGAGCAGTTCTTC.

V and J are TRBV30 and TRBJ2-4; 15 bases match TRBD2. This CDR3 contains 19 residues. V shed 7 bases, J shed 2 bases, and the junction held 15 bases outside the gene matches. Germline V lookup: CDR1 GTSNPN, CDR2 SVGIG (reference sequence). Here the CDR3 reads CAFEPGLAGGSITKNIQYF. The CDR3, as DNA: TGTGCCTTTGAACCGGGACTAGCGGGGGGCTCGATAACCAAAAACATTCAGTACTTC.

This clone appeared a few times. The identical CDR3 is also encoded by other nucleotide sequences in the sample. As DNA, the CDR3 is TGTGCCAGCTCCCCTTCCGAGACCCAGTACTTC. Amino acid sequence: CASSPSETQYF. J is TRBJ2-5 and V is TRBV18; D uncertain. Germline V gene sequence: CDR1 KGHSH, CDR2 LQKENI. The CDR3 contains 11 residues. V lost 6 bases, J lost 5 bases, and 7 bases lay in between.

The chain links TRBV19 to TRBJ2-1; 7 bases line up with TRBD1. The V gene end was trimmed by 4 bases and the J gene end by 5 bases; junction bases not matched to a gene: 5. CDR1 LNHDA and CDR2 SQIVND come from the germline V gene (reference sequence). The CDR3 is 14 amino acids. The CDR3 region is CASSTQQGHNEQFF. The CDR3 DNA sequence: TGTGCCAGTAGTACGCAACAGGGGCACAATGAGCAGTTCTTC. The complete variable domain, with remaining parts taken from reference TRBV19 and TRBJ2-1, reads DGGITQSPKYLFRKEGQNVTLSCEQNLNHDAMYWYRQDPGQGLRLIYYSQIVNDFQKGDIAEGYSVSREKKESFPLTVTSAQKNPTAFYLCASSTQQGHNEQFFGPGTRLTVL.

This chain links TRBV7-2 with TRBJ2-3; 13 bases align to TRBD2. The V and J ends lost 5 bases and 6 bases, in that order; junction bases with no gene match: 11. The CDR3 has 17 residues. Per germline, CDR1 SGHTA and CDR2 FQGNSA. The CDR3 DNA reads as TGTGCCAGCAGCCCCCGCACTAGCGGGGGGGCCTGGGATACGCAGTATTTT. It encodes CASSPRTSGGAWDTQYF.

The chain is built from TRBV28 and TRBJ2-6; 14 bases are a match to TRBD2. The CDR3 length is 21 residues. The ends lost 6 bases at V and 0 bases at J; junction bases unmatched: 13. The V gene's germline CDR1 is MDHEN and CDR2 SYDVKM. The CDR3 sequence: CASSANLGLAGVNSGANVLTF. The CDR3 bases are TGTGCCAGCAGCGCTAACCTGGGACTAGCGGGGGTAAACTCTGGGGCCAACGTCCTGACTTTC.

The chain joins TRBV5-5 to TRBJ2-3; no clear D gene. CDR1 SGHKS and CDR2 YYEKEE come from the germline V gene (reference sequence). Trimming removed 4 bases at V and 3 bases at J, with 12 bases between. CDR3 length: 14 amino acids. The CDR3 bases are TGTGCCAGCAGCCCCCTCGGGCAGACAGATACGCAGTATTTT. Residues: CASSPLGQTDTQYF. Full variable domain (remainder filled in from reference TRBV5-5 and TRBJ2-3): DAGVTQSPTHLIKTRGQQVTLRCSPISGHKSVSWYQQVLGQGPQFIFQYYEKEERGRGNFPDRFSARQFPNYSSELNVNALLLGDSALYLCASSPLGQTDTQYFGPGTRLTVL.

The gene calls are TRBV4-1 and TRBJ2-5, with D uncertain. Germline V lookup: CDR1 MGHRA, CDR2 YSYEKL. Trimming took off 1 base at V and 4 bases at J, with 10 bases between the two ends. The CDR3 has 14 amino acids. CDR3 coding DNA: TGCGCCAGCAGCCAAGTAGTAGTCGGAGAGACCCAGTACTTC. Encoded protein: CASSQVVVGETQYF.

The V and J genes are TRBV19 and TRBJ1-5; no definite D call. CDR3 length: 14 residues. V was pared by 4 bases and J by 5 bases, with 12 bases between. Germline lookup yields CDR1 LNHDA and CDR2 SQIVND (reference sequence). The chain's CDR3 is CASSTSGAHQPQHF. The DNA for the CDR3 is TGTGCCAGTAGTACCTCGGGAGCTCATCAGCCCCAGCATTTT.

The CDR3 is CASSLWGQGQPQHF. Here the CDR3 DNA reads TGTGCCAGCAGCTTATGGGGACAGGGTCAGCCCCAGCATTTT. The chain recombines TRBV7-8 with TRBJ1-5; 9 bases line up with TRBD1. V lost 2 bases, J lost 6 bases, and 2 bases stayed unmatched. The CDR3 is 14 amino acids. CDR1 SGHVS and CDR2 FQNEAQ come from the germline V gene.

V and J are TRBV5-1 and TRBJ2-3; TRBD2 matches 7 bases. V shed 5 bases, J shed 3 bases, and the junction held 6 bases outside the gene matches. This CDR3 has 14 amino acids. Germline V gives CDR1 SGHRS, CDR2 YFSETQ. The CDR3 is CASSQSGATDTQYF. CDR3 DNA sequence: TGCGCCAGCAGTCAAAGCGGGGCTACAGATACGCAGTATTTT.

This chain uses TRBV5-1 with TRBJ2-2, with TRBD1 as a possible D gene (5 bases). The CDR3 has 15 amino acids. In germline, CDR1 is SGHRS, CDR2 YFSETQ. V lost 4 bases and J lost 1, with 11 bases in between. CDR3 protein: CASSPLTGNTGELFF. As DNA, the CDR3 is TGCGCCAGCAGCCCGCTTACAGGGAACACCGGGGAGCTGTTTTTT. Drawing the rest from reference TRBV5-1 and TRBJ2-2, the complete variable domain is KAGVTQTPRYLIKTRGQQVTLSCSPISGHRSVSWYQQTPGQGLQFLFEYFSETQRNKGNFPGRFSGRQFSNSRSEMNVSTLELGDSALYLCASSPLTGNTGELFFGEGSRLTVL.

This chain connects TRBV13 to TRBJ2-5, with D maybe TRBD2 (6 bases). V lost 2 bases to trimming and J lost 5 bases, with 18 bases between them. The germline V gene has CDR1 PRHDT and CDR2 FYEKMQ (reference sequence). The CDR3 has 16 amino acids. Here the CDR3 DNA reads TGTGCCAGCAGCTTATTCTCCCGACTAGTGCGGGAGACCCAGTACTTC. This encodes CASSLFSRLVRETQYF.

The CDR3 loop reads CASGTDTQYF. Written as DNA, the CDR3 is TGTGCCAGCGGGACGGATACGCAGTATTTT. J is TRBJ2-3 and V is TRBV6-5, with D perhaps matching TRBD1 or TRBD2 (5 bases each). CDR1 is MNHEY and CDR2 is SVGAGI in the germline V gene. V dropped 8 bases and J dropped 6 bases, with 6 bases sitting between them. This CDR3 is 10 amino acids long.

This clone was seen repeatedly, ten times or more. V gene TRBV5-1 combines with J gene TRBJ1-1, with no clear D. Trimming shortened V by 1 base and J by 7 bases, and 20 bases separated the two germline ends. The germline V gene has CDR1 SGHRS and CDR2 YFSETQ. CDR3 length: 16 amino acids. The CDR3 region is CASSLRDSSPVLEAFF. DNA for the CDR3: TGCGCCAGCAGCTTGAGGGATTCGAGTCCCGTCCTTGAAGCTTTCTTT.

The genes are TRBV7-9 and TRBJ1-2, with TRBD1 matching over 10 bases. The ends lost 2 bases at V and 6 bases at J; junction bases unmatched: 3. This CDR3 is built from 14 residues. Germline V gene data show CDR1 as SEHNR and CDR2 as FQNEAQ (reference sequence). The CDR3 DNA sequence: TGTGCCAGCAGCTTAAAGGGACAGGGGAATGGCTACACCTTC. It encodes CASSLKGQGNGYTF.

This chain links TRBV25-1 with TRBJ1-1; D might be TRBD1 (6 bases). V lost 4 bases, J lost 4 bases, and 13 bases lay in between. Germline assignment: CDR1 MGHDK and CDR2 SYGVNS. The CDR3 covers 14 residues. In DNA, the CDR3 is TGTGCCAGCAGTGGGGACACTCGGACCACTGAAGCTTTCTTT. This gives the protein CASSGDTRTTEAFF.